This T cell receptor (beta chain) was retrieved from a study of cytotoxic CD8 clonotypes in ibrutinib-treated CLL. As for the study in general: Researchers reported about a dozen relapsed/refractory and fewer than 16 treatment-naive patients, under 18 of them IGHV unmutated. Partial responses numbered approximately 24 and complete responses 2; after a median about 68 months, around 14 stayed remitted and about 12 progressed. Response specimens were obtained following a median treatment duration of around 12 months, with a range of 6 to 36. Productive templates per sample averaged roughly 230,000; productive rearrangements, just under 95,000.

The table lists this clone with a few counts. CDR1 and CDR2 (germline): MNHNS, SASEGT. The CDR3 length is 15 residues. V shed 6 bases and J shed 0 bases, with 11 bases lying between them. The protocol was immunoSEQ multiplex PCR, while the TCRdb copy is restricted to in-frame clones and leaves out a portion. The sample contains about 250,000 clones, 70% of which appear only once. The sequence was collected from a human donor with chronic lymphocytic leukemia. The chain employs TRBV6-1 and TRBJ2-2; D is unresolved. Material: PBMCs, obtained after 24 months of ibrutinib treatment. The CDR3 here is CASSTRTANTGELFF. CDR3 sequence (DNA): TGTGCCAGCAGCACTCGGACCGCGAACACCGGGGAGCTGTTTTTT.